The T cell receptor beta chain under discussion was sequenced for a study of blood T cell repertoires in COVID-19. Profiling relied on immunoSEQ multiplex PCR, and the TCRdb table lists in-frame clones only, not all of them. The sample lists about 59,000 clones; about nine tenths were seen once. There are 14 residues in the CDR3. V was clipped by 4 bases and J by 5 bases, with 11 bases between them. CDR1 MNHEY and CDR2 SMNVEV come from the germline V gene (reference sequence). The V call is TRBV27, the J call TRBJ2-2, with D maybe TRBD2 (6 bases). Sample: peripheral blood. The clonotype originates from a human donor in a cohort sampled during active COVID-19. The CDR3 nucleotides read TGTGCCAGCAGTTCGGGACTTGTGACCGGGGAGCTGTTTTTT. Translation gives CASSSGLVTGELFF.